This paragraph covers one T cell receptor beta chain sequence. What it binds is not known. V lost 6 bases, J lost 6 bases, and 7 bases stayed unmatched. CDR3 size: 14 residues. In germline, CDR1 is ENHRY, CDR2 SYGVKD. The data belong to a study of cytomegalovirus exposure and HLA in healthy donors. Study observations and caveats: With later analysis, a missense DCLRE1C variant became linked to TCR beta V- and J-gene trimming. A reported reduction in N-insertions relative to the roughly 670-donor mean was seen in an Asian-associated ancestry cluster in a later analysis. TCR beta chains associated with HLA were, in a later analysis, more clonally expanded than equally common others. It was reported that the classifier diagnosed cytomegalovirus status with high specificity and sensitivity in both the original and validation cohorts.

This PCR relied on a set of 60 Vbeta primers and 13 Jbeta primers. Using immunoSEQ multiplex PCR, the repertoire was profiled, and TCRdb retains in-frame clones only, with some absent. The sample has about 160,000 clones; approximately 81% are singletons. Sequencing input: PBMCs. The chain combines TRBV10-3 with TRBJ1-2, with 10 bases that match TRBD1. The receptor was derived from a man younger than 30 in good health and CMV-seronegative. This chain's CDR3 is CAIRDDGTGDGYTF. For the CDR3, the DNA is TGTGCCATCAGGGACGACGGGACAGGGGATGGCTACACCTTC.